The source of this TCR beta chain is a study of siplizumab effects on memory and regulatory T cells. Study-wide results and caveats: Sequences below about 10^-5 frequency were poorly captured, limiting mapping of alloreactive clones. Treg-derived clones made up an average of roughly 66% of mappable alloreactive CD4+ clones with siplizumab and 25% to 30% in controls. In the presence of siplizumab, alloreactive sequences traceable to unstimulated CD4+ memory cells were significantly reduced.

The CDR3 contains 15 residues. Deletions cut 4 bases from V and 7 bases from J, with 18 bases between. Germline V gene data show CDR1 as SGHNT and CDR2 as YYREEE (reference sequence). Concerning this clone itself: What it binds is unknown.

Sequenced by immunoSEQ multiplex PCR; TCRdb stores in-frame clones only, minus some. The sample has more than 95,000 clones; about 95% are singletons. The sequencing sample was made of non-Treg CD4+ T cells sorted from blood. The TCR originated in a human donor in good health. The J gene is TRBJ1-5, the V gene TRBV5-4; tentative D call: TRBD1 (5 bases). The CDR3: CASSPGTGDGQPQHF. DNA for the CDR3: TGTGCCAGCAGCCCGGGGACGGGCGACGGGCAGCCCCAGCATTTT.